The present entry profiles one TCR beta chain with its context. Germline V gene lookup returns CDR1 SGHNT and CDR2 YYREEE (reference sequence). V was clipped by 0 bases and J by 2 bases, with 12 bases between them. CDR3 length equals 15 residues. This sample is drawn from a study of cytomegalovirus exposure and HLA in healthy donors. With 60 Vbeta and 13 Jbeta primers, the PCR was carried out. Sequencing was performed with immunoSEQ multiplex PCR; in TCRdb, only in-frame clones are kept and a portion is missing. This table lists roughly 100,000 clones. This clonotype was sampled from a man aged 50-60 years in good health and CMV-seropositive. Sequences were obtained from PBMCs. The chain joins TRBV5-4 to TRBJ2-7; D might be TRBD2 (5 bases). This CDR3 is CASSLGGTRAYEQYF. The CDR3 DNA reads TGTGCCAGCAGCTTGGGGGGTACTAGGGCCTACGAGCAGTACTTC.